A selection of T cell receptor beta chains follows, all from one sample in a study of blood T cell repertoires in COVID-19. Assay: immunoSEQ multiplex PCR; the TCRdb copy retains only in-frame clones and omits some. In the table there are fewer than 110,000 clones, around 90% of which are singletons. The sequenced sample was peripheral blood. The receptors shown here come from a woman older than 75 in a cohort sampled during active COVID-19. Both conserved end residues are part of each CDR3. Each record gives: V gene, J gene, CDR3 protein.

v_call: TRBV3-1/TRBV3-2
j_call: TRBJ1-2
cdr3_aa: CASSQPGQIGARYTF

v_call: TRBV12-3/TRBV12-4
j_call: TRBJ2-7
cdr3_aa: CASSLSGSSEQYF

v_call: TRBV5-1
j_call: TRBJ1-1
cdr3_aa: CASSNLQARNTEAFF

v_call: TRBV2
j_call: TRBJ2-5
cdr3_aa: CASSEGSGWAYETQYF

v_call: TRBV4-2
j_call: TRBJ2-7
cdr3_aa: CASSQESSSHEQYF

v_call: TRBV3-1/TRBV3-2
j_call: TRBJ2-7
cdr3_aa: CASSQRRVSYEQYF

v_call: TRBV27
j_call: TRBJ2-3
cdr3_aa: CASSGTRDTQYF

v_call: TRBV19
j_call: TRBJ1-1
cdr3_aa: CASSIGWRVREAFF

v_call: TRBV2
j_call: TRBJ2-5
cdr3_aa: CASSERRQETQYF

v_call: TRBV15
j_call: TRBJ2-5
cdr3_aa: CATSRGDRGRETQYF

v_call: TRBV7-9
j_call: TRBJ2-1
cdr3_aa: CASSRALNEQFF

v_call: TRBV10-3
j_call: TRBJ2-1
cdr3_aa: CAISGQGAGNEQFF

v_call: TRBV19
j_call: TRBJ2-6
cdr3_aa: CASRAGGLLSGANVLTF

v_call: TRBV21-1
j_call: TRBJ1-5
cdr3_aa: CARIGGQYSNQPQHF

v_call: TRBV3-1/TRBV3-2
j_call: TRBJ1-5
cdr3_aa: CASSHRGQPQHF

v_call: TRBV27
j_call: TRBJ1-5
cdr3_aa: CASSPPAARNQPQHF

v_call: TRBV28
j_call: TRBJ2-7
cdr3_aa: CASNPTGSTYEQYF

v_call: TRBV4-1
j_call: TRBJ2-5
cdr3_aa: CASSQGLVAGETQYF

v_call: TRBV27
j_call: TRBJ1-1
cdr3_aa: CASSPRQGAGNTEAFF

v_call: TRBV18
j_call: TRBJ2-1
cdr3_aa: CASSPLPTVEQAISYNEQFF

v_call: TRBV2
j_call: TRBJ2-5
cdr3_aa: CASTGGTHSGRAGVGETQYF

v_call: TRBV5-1
j_call: TRBJ2-1
cdr3_aa: CASSLERFWDEQFF

v_call: TRBV2
j_call: TRBJ2-2
cdr3_aa: CASRSGGRTGELFF

v_call: TRBV18
j_call: TRBJ1-2
cdr3_aa: CASSPDQGAYGYTF